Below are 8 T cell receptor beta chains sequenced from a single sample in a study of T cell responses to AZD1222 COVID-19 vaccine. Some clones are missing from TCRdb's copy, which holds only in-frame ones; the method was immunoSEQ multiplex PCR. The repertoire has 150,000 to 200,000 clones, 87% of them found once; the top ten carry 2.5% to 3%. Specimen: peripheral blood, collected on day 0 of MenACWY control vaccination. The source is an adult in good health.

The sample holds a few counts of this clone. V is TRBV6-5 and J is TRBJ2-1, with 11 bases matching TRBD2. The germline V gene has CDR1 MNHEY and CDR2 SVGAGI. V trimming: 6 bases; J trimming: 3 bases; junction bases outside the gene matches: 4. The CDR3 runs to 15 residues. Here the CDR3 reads CASSLGLAVYNEQFF. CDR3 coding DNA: TGTGCCAGCAGCCTGGGACTAGCGGTCTACAATGAGCAGTTCTTC.

CDR3 protein: CASSSKLPRRSSYEQYF. The CDR3 nucleotides read TGTGCCAGCAGTTCCAAACTACCAAGACGGAGTTCCTACGAGCAGTACTTC. The chain couples TRBV28 to TRBJ2-7; the D is unclear. This CDR3 is built from 17 residues. The V gene's germline CDR1 is MDHEN and CDR2 SYDVKM. The V end lost 4 bases, the J end lost 1 base, and 20 bases lay between the germline ends.

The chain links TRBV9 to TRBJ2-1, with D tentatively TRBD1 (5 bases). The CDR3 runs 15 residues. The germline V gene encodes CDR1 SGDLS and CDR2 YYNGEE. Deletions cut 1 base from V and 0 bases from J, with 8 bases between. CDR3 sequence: CASSVQQGSYNEQFF. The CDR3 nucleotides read TGTGCCAGCAGCGTACAGCAGGGCTCCTACAATGAGCAGTTCTTC.

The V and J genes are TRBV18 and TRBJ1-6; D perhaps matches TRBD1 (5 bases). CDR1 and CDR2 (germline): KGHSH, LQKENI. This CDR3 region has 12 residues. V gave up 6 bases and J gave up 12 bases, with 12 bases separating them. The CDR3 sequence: CASSPQGGPLHF. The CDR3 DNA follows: TGTGCCAGCTCTCCCCAGGGCGGACCCCTCCACTTT.

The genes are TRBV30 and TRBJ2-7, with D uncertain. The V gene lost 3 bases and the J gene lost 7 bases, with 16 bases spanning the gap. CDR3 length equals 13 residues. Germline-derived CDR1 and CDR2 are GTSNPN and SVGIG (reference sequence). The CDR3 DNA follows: TGTGCCTGGAGAAAGCCGGCAATTAGGGAGCAGTACTTC. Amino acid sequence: CAWRKPAIREQYF. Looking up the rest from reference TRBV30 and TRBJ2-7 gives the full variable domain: SQTIHQWPATLVQPVGSPLSLECTVEGTSNPNLYWYRQAAGRGLQLLFYSVGIGQISSEVPQNLSASRPQDRQFILSSKKLLLSDSGFYLCAWRKPAIREQYFGPGTRLTVT.

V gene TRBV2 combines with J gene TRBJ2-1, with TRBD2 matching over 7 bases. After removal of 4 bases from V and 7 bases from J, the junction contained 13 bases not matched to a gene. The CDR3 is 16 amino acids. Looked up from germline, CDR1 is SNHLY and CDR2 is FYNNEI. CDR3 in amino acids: CASSVGGGPVGNEQFF. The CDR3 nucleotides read TGTGCCAGCAGTGTTGGGGGAGGGCCGGTCGGTAATGAGCAGTTCTTC.

The CDR3 loop is CASSYSGPNYGYTF. DNA of the CDR3: TGTGCCAGCAGTTACTCGGGACCGAACTATGGCTACACCTTC. This chain links TRBV6-5 with TRBJ1-2, with a weak D call TRBD1 (5 bases). The germline CDR1 and CDR2 sequences are MNHEY and SVGAGI. The CDR3 totals 14 residues. The V gene lost 0 bases and the J gene lost 2 bases, with 7 bases spanning the gap.

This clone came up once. CDR3 in amino acids: CASSLGGANSYNEQFF. CDR3 bases: TGTGCCAGCAGTTTAGGGGGTGCCAACTCCTACAATGAGCAGTTCTTC. The chain joins TRBV28 to TRBJ2-1; D may correspond to TRBD1 or TRBD2 (5 bases each). Germline CDR1 reads MDHEN; CDR2 reads SYDVKM. Trimming took off 2 bases at V and 0 bases at J, with 11 bases between the two ends. CDR3 size: 16 residues. Using reference TRBV28 and TRBJ2-1 for the parts outside the CDR3, the full variable domain is DVKVTQSSRYLVKRTGEKVFLECVQDMDHENMFWYRQDPGLGLRLIYFSYDVKMKEKGDIPEGYSVSREKKERFSLILESASTNQTSMYLCASSLGGANSYNEQFFGPGTRLTVL.